Below, one T cell receptor (beta chain) is given with its context. The antigen remains undetermined. This sample stems from a study of blood T cells in healthy people across ages. For the second PCR, which ran for 7 to 11 cycles, a sample-barcoded 5' primer and a J-beta primer mix were used. All samples gave at least 2.5 million CDR3-containing paired-end reads. MiXCR, applied by TCRdb to the 5' RACE reads, yields one record per CDR3 protein. The sample includes about 1.6 million distinct CDR3 sequences, around 36% of them seen just once. Study results and caveats: Unknown donor CMV status possibly confounded expanded clonotype changes. With naive T cell percentage, TCR beta diversity showed a strong correlation.

The sample comprised blood. The origin of this receptor is a woman in her twenties or thirties in good health.

CDR3 loop: CASSLDGGRSGDTQYF. The DNA for the CDR3 is TGTGCCAGCAGCCTAGACGGCGGGAGGAGCGGTGATACGCAGTATTTT. The J gene is TRBJ2-3, the V gene TRBV7-2; 8 nucleotides line up with TRBD2. This CDR3 region has 16 residues. Germline V lookup: CDR1 SGHTA, CDR2 FQGNSA. V shed 5 bases and J 6 bases; nucleotides not matched to a gene: 13.